The 8 T cell receptor beta chains listed next were all sequenced from one sample in a study of cytomegalovirus exposure and HLA in healthy donors. PCR used 60 Vbeta primers and 13 Jbeta primers. This table comes from immunoSEQ multiplex PCR, and its TCRdb copy is limited to in-frame clones, with some not included. The sample holds some 120,000 clones, 75% to 85% seen once. The sequenced sample consisted of PBMCs. The receptors were sampled from a man aged 35 to 55 in good health and CMV-seronegative.

V and J are TRBV9 and TRBJ2-2; a weak D match, TRBD2 (6 bases). This CDR3 has 15 amino acids. CDR1 and CDR2 from the germline V gene are SGDLS and YYNGEE. The ends were cut back, 2 bases at V and 2 bases at J, with 10 bases in the middle. The CDR3 bases are TGTGCCAGCAGCGTTAGTAGCGGCAACACCGGGGAGCTGTTTTTT. This codes for CASSVSSGNTGELFF.

The chain links TRBV28 to TRBJ2-5; 8 bases align to TRBD1. This CDR3 spans 14 amino acids. V was clipped by 5 bases and J by 7 bases; unmatched bases: 9. The germline CDR1 and CDR2 sequences are MDHEN and SYDVKM. The CDR3 loop reads CASSTTGEGGTQYF. The CDR3, as DNA: TGTGCCAGCAGTACGACAGGGGAAGGTGGGACCCAGTACTTC.

The chain joins TRBV7-8 to TRBJ1-2; 8 nucleotides match TRBD1. The CDR3 extends over 14 amino acids. Per the germline V gene, CDR1 is SGHVS and CDR2 is FQNEAQ. Trimming cost V 3 bases and J 5 bases; bases outside gene matches: 5. In nucleotides, the CDR3 is TGTGCCAGCAGCTTCGGACAGGGCCCTTATGGCTACACCTTC. This translates into CASSFGQGPYGYTF.

The chain carries TRBV6-5 and TRBJ1-5, with 10 positions matching TRBD1. The ends lost 6 bases at V and 9 bases at J; junction bases unmatched: 11. Germline V gene sequence: CDR1 MNHEY, CDR2 SVGAGI. The CDR3 sequence is 15 residues long. CDR3 sequence: CASSRGQGVTGPQHF. As DNA, the CDR3 is TGTGCCAGCAGCCGTGGACAGGGGGTAACTGGGCCCCAGCATTTT.

The chain uses TRBV5-4 and TRBJ1-2; 10 bases match TRBD1. The J segment lost 3 bases and the V segment lost 0 bases, leaving 5 bases of the junction unmatched. The CDR3 runs to 16 residues. CDR1 is SGHNT, CDR2 YYREEE, per germline (reference sequence). CDR3 region: CASSLGTGTGDYGYTF. CDR3 in DNA: TGTGCCAGCAGCTTGGGGACCGGGACAGGGGACTATGGCTACACCTTC.

The chain combines TRBV30 with TRBJ1-2, with 11 bases aligning to TRBD1. Germline V gene lookup returns CDR1 GTSNPN and CDR2 SVGIG (reference sequence). The CDR3 contains 16 residues. V shed 2 bases and J 4 bases; nucleotides not matched to a gene: 9. CDR3 in DNA: TGTGCCTGGAGTTTTGGGTCCGGGACAGGGGGCTATGGCTACACCTTC. Translated: CAWSFGSGTGGYGYTF.

V is TRBV6-5 and J is TRBJ1-2, with a possible D match to TRBD1 (5 bases). V was trimmed by 5 bases and J by 3 bases, leaving 13 bases between them. CDR3 length: 14 residues. Germline V gives CDR1 MNHEY, CDR2 SVGAGI. The CDR3 loop reads CASSNRLRDYGYTF. DNA for the CDR3: TGTGCCAGCAGTAACAGGCTTCGCGACTATGGCTACACCTTC.

V usage is TRBV4-1 and J usage is TRBJ2-2, with a possible D match to TRBD2 (7 bases). Germline-derived CDR1 and CDR2 are MGHRA and YSYEKL. The CDR3 contains 18 residues. V dropped 4 bases and J dropped 3 bases, with 21 bases sitting between them. CDR3 protein: CASSLTQGRGGDTGELFF. CDR3 nucleotide sequence: TGCGCCAGCAGCCTCACCCAGGGGAGGGGAGGGGACACCGGGGAGCTGTTTTTT.